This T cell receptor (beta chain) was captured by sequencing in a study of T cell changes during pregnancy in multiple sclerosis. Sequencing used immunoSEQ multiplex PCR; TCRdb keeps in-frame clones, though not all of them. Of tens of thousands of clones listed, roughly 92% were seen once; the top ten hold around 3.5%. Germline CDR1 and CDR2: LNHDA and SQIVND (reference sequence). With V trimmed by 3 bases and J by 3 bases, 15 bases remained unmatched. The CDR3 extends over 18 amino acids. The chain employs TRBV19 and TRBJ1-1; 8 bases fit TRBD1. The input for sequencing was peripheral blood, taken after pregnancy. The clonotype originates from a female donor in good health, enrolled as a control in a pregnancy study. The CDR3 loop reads CASSIFRGQGERDTEAFF. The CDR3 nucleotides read TGTGCCAGTAGTATTTTCAGGGGGCAAGGGGAAAGGGACACTGAAGCTTTCTTT.